The 14 T cell receptor beta chains reported below all come from one sample, sequenced in a study of naive and memory T cell subsets. Findings and limits, study-wide: Naive repertoires, especially CD8, held a few larger clonotypes, possibly memory cells re-expressing CD45RA.

The beta constant-region primer was an equimolar mix of two oligonucleotides covering TRBC1 and TRBC2. The ligated cDNA underwent four PCR rounds using SP2 and nested alpha and beta constant-region primers. A single record per CDR3 protein comes from TCRdb applying MiXCR to the UMI-ligation and nested PCR reads. The sample lists 150,000 or so distinct CDR3 sequences, roughly 20% occurring once. Their antigens remain unidentified. The sample consisted of naive CD4+ T cells from blood. All receptors come from a human donor in good health.

Details on this clonotype: Being one base from a much bigger clone, this may be a read error. The chain uses TRBV20-1 and TRBJ2-1, with D possibly matching TRBD2 (6 bases). This CDR3 is 15 amino acids long. Germline assignment: CDR1 DFQATT and CDR2 SNEGSKA (reference sequence). The germline V and J ends were trimmed by 0 bases and 12 bases, with 21 bases remaining between them. CDR3: CSARDLASASMGQFF. For the CDR3, the DNA is TGCAGTGCTAGAGATTTGGCTAGCGCATCGATGGGGCAGTTCTTC.

This clonotype was found many times. The chain uses TRBV20-1 and TRBJ2-3, with a possible D match to TRBD2 (6 bases). The CDR3 sequence is 15 residues long. Trimming cost V 1 base and J 1 base, with 12 bases left between them. Per the germline V gene, CDR1 is DFQATT and CDR2 is SNEGSKA (reference sequence). The CDR3 bases are TGCAGTGCTAGAGTTAGGGGAGGAGGCACAGATACGCAGTATTTT. Translation: CSARVRGGGTDTQYF.

This clonotype turned up a few times. V usage is TRBV29-1 and J usage is TRBJ2-4; D gene unclear. The length of the CDR3 is 12 residues. Germline lookup yields CDR1 SQVTM and CDR2 ANQGSEA. V lost 3 bases to trimming and J lost 10 bases, with 13 bases between them. CDR3 nucleotides: TGCAGCGTTGAGTCTTTATCGAGAATTCAGTACTTC. It translates to CSVESLSRIQYF.

This clonotype turned up a few times. The chain joins TRBV6-1 to TRBJ2-2, with D perhaps matching TRBD1 (6 bases). This CDR3 spans 15 amino acids. CDR1 is MNHNS and CDR2 is SASEGT in the germline V gene. Trimming took 7 bases from V and 4 from J, leaving 16 bases between them. The CDR3 is CASIRPTGFTGELFF. Written as DNA, the CDR3 is TGTGCCAGCATCCGACCCACAGGGTTCACCGGGGAGCTGTTTTTT.

The sample holds a few counts of this clonotype. This chain connects TRBV12-3 or TRBV12-4 to TRBJ2-4; D is perhaps TRBD2 (5 bases). CDR3 size: 13 residues. Trimming shortened V by 6 bases and J by 7 bases, and 13 bases separated the two germline ends. As DNA, the CDR3 is TGTGCCAGCAGCACCCTAGCTAGGAACATTCAGTACTTC. Its protein is CASSTLARNIQYF.

This chain links TRBV12-3 or TRBV12-4 with TRBJ1-1, with D hard to call. The length of the CDR3 is 11 residues. Trimming left V 5 bases short and J 10 bases short, with 11 bases between. Written as DNA, the CDR3 is TGTGCCAGCAGTCAATCACTGGGAGCTTTCTTT. This encodes CASSQSLGAFF.

V usage is TRBV12-3 or TRBV12-4 and J usage is TRBJ2-7; D is tentatively TRBD1 or TRBD2 (5 bases each). The CDR3 is 15 amino acids. The V end was cut by 2 bases, the J end by 4 bases, with 15 bases between. The CDR3 loop is CASSLIGAGKYEQYF. The CDR3 DNA reads TGTGCCAGCAGTTTAATCGGGGCAGGGAAGTACGAGCAGTACTTC.

This clonotype was recorded a few times. V and J are TRBV5-4 and TRBJ2-1, with TRBD1 identical over 11 bases. This CDR3 comprises 16 residues. Germline assignment: CDR1 SGHNT and CDR2 YYREEE (reference sequence). With V trimmed by 5 bases and J by 4 bases, 8 bases remained unmatched. The CDR3 DNA follows: TGTGCCAGCAGTTCCGGACAGGGGGCAAAATACAATGAGCAGTTCTTC. Its protein is CASSSGQGAKYNEQFF.

The gene calls are TRBV4-1 and TRBJ2-5, with D maybe TRBD1 (6 bases). The length of the CDR3 is 14 residues. CDR1 is MGHRA and CDR2 is YSYEKL in the germline V gene. Trimming took off 6 bases at V and 2 bases at J, with 13 bases between the two ends. Written as DNA, the CDR3 is TGCGCCAGCAGATCACCCACAGGGCAAGAGACCCAGTACTTC. Translating it yields CASRSPTGQETQYF.

This clonotype was seen a handful of times. The chain employs TRBV5-8 and TRBJ2-7; D is unclear. The CDR3 is 11 amino acids. The germline V gene encodes CDR1 SGHTS and CDR2 YDEGEE. V was cut by 4 bases and J by 4 bases, with 6 bases left in between. The CDR3 reads CASSRRYEQYF. The CDR3 DNA is TGTGCCAGCAGCCGGAGATACGAGCAGTACTTC.

This clonotype was seen just once. The rearrangement joins TRBV5-8 to TRBJ1-2; possibly TRBD1 for D (5 bases). Germline V gene data show CDR1 as SGHTS and CDR2 as YDEGEE. The germline V and J ends were trimmed by 5 bases and 3 bases, with 17 bases remaining between them. This CDR3 has 15 residues. CDR3: CASRRRRGGYYGYTF. The CDR3 region has the DNA TGTGCCAGCAGGAGGAGGCGGGGGGGATACTATGGCTACACCTTC.

This clonotype has more than one count but fewer than ten. The genes are TRBV11-1 and TRBJ1-2; D is undetermined. The CDR3 contains 13 residues. Germline V gene data show CDR1 as SGHAT and CDR2 as FQDESV (reference sequence). Trimming took off 5 bases at V and 7 bases at J, with 14 bases between the two ends. The chain's CDR3 is CASSPYSPGGYTF. The CDR3, as DNA: TGTGCCAGCAGCCCCTATTCCCCCGGTGGCTACACCTTC.

This clonotype was seen many times. The J gene is TRBJ2-3, the V gene TRBV6-5; D is perhaps TRBD1 or TRBD2 (5 bases each). Trimming stripped 6 bases from V and 4 bases from J, with 5 bases between. From germline, CDR1 is MNHEY and CDR2 SVGAGI. There are 11 residues in the CDR3. DNA of the CDR3: TGTGCCAGCAGGGGACCAGATACGCAGTATTTT. The encoded protein is CASRGPDTQYF.

V gene TRBV7-9 combines with J gene TRBJ2-5; D tentatively reads TRBD1 or TRBD2 (5 bases each). This CDR3 is 16 amino acids long. Germline CDR1 is SEHNR and CDR2 is FQNEAQ (reference sequence). V was clipped by 5 bases and J by 1 base, with 17 bases between them. CDR3 sequence reads: CASSPRGGDLQETQYF. The CDR3 coding sequence is TGTGCCAGCAGCCCCCGTGGTGGGGACCTCCAAGAGACCCAGTACTTC.